The clone carrying this TCR beta chain has just a few counts. Since a much larger clone is just one base distant, this may be a read error. In germline, CDR1 is DFQATT, CDR2 SNEGSKA (reference sequence). Trimming left V 3 bases short and J 2 bases short, with 14 bases between. The CDR3 extends over 14 amino acids. This entry comes from a study of read filtering for tumor transcriptome and immune sequencing. Background on the study: Per sample, TCR-region reads ranged about 3.5 to 11 million by IR-seq, roughly 85 to 1,300 by RNA-seq.

From around 0.4 ug of RNA, a library with molecular barcoded alpha/delta and beta/gamma adaptors was made. Using its own MiXCR run on the reads, TCRdb lists one record per CDR3 protein. This table has roughly 82,000 distinct CDR3 sequences, roughly an eighth appearing once. The TCR originated in a donor aged 40 or over with multiple myeloma. The chain uses TRBV20-1 and TRBJ2-7, with D maybe TRBD1 (6 bases). The sample taken for sequencing was a population of CD138-negative cells sorted from bone marrow. The CDR3 DNA sequence: TGCAGTGCTAGTGGCAGGGGCTCTACCTACGAGCAGTACTTC. Protein: CSASGRGSTYEQYF.